These T cell receptor beta chains were read from a single sample in a study of blood T cell repertoires in COVID-19. Clones were read by immunoSEQ multiplex PCR, and TCRdb kept only the in-frame ones, dropping some. The sample lists 120,000 or so clones, around 85% occurring once. What was sequenced was peripheral blood. These receptors were obtained from a man aged 30 to 45 with COVID-19, enrolled during active disease. The CDR3 runs from the conserved cysteine through the conserved F or W. A D gene is named only where the DNA matches it firmly. Size tells how often a clone was seen (once, few, many) or the class of an expanded clone, and some rows leave it out.

D gene: NA
V gene: TRBV20-1
clone size: once
CDR3 length: 11
J gene: TRBJ1-2
CDR3 protein: CSARDSYGYTF
CDR3 DNA: TGCAGTGCTAGAGACAGCTATGGCTACACCTTC

D gene: NA
V gene: TRBV13
clone size: NA
CDR3 length: 17
J gene: TRBJ1-1
CDR3 protein: CASTAGGRSLRNTEAFF
CDR3 DNA: TGTGCCAGCACCGCAGGAGGTAGGTCTCTGAGGAACACTGAAGCTTTCTTT

D gene: TRBD2
V gene: TRBV5-4
clone size: NA
CDR3 length: 13
J gene: TRBJ2-3
CDR3 protein: CASSGGGADTQYF
CDR3 DNA: TGTGCCAGCAGCGGCGGGGGGGCAGATACGCAGTATTTT

D gene: TRBD1
V gene: TRBV30
clone size: NA
CDR3 length: 14
J gene: TRBJ2-7
CDR3 protein: CAWSLRTGPHEQYF
CDR3 DNA: TGTGCCTGGAGTCTCCGGACAGGGCCCCACGAGCAGTACTTC

D gene: TRBD2
V gene: TRBV4-1
clone size: NA
CDR3 length: 20
J gene: TRBJ2-3
CDR3 protein: CASSNTGTSGRLMGSDTQYF
CDR3 DNA: TGCGCCAGCAGCAATACCGGGACTAGCGGGAGATTAATGGGCTCAGATACGCAGTATTTT

D gene: TRBD1
V gene: TRBV5-1
clone size: NA
CDR3 length: 15
J gene: TRBJ1-4
CDR3 protein: CASSGQGQSNEKLFF
CDR3 DNA: TGCGCCAGCAGCGGCCAGGGACAGTCCAATGAAAAACTGTTTTTT

D gene: TRBD1
V gene: TRBV7-8
clone size: NA
CDR3 length: 15
J gene: TRBJ1-3
CDR3 protein: CASSPPTGAGNTIYF
CDR3 DNA: TGTGCCAGCAGTCCCCCTACAGGGGCGGGAAACACCATATATTTT

D gene: TRBD2
V gene: TRBV11-3
clone size: NA
CDR3 length: 15
J gene: TRBJ2-1
CDR3 protein: CASSLGGPPYNEQFF
CDR3 DNA: TGTGCCAGCAGCTTGGGAGGGCCCCCCTACAATGAGCAGTTCTTC

D gene: TRBD1
V gene: TRBV7-9
clone size: NA
CDR3 length: 15
J gene: TRBJ2-7
CDR3 protein: CASSFSGTGPPEQYF
CDR3 DNA: TGTGCCAGCAGCTTCTCCGGGACAGGGCCTCCCGAGCAGTACTTC

D gene: NA
V gene: TRBV19
clone size: NA
CDR3 length: 14
J gene: TRBJ1-1
CDR3 protein: CASSIERRGSEAFF
CDR3 DNA: TGTGCCAGTAGTATCGAGCGTAGAGGGTCTGAAGCTTTCTTT

D gene: NA
V gene: TRBV18
clone size: NA
CDR3 length: 15
J gene: TRBJ2-5
CDR3 protein: CASSPYHRAMETQYF
CDR3 DNA: TGTGCCAGCTCACCCTACCACAGGGCGATGGAGACCCAGTACTTC

D gene: TRBD1
V gene: TRBV9
clone size: NA
CDR3 length: 18
J gene: TRBJ2-1
CDR3 protein: CASSARISRTGNAHEQFF
CDR3 DNA: TGTGCCAGCAGCGCACGCATATCTAGGACAGGGAATGCCCATGAGCAGTTCTTC

D gene: TRBD1
V gene: TRBV30
clone size: NA
CDR3 length: 14
J gene: TRBJ1-1
CDR3 protein: CAWSDGTGRIKAFF
CDR3 DNA: TGTGCCTGGAGTGACGGGACAGGGCGGATAAAAGCTTTCTTT

D gene: NA
V gene: TRBV11-3
clone size: NA
CDR3 length: 14
J gene: TRBJ2-2
CDR3 protein: CASSFYLFPGELFF
CDR3 DNA: TGTGCCAGCAGCTTTTATCTCTTCCCCGGGGAGCTGTTTTTT

D gene: TRBD1
V gene: TRBV19
clone size: NA
CDR3 length: 13
J gene: TRBJ1-1
CDR3 protein: CASSDGQGGEAFF
CDR3 DNA: TGTGCCAGTAGCGACGGACAGGGCGGTGAAGCTTTCTTT

D gene: NA
V gene: TRBV10-3
clone size: NA
CDR3 length: 17
J gene: TRBJ2-2
CDR3 protein: CAINGKQSLRNTGELFF
CDR3 DNA: TGTGCCATCAACGGCAAACAGAGCCTGAGGAACACCGGGGAGCTGTTTTTT

D gene: NA
V gene: TRBV28
clone size: NA
CDR3 length: 13
J gene: TRBJ2-3
CDR3 protein: CASSSVGTDTQYF
CDR3 DNA: TGTGCCAGCAGTTCAGTGGGCACAGATACGCAGTATTTT

D gene: NA
V gene: TRBV11-2
clone size: NA
CDR3 length: 13
J gene: TRBJ2-1
CDR3 protein: CASSSYPDNEQFF
CDR3 DNA: TGTGCCAGCAGCTCTTATCCTGACAATGAGCAGTTCTTC

D gene: NA
V gene: TRBV4-3
clone size: NA
CDR3 length: 13
J gene: TRBJ1-5
CDR3 protein: CASSQVPGQPQHF
CDR3 DNA: TGCGCCAGCAGCCAAGTCCCAGGGCAGCCCCAGCATTTT

D gene: TRBD1
V gene: TRBV28
clone size: NA
CDR3 length: 14
J gene: TRBJ1-6
CDR3 protein: CASSSGQGGSPLHF
CDR3 DNA: TGTGCCAGCAGCTCAGGACAGGGAGGATCACCCCTCCACTTT

D gene: NA
V gene: TRBV7-2
clone size: NA
CDR3 length: 15
J gene: TRBJ2-7
CDR3 protein: CASSLAWVASGGQYF
CDR3 DNA: TGTGCCAGCAGCTTAGCGTGGGTAGCTTCGGGTGGGCAGTACTTC

D gene: TRBD1
V gene: TRBV18
clone size: NA
CDR3 length: 15
J gene: TRBJ2-7
CDR3 protein: CASSPAAGQGSEQYF
CDR3 DNA: TGTGCCAGCTCACCAGCAGCGGGACAGGGTAGTGAGCAGTACTTC

D gene: NA
V gene: TRBV2
clone size: once
CDR3 length: 13
J gene: TRBJ1-1
CDR3 protein: CASRIREDTEAFF
CDR3 DNA: TGTGCCAGCAGAATCAGGGAGGACACTGAAGCTTTCTTT

D gene: TRBD1
V gene: TRBV2
clone size: few
CDR3 length: 14
J gene: TRBJ1-1
CDR3 protein: CASRSQGMNTEAFF
CDR3 DNA: TGTGCCAGCAGATCACAGGGGATGAACACTGAAGCTTTCTTT